These 32 T cell receptor beta chains share one sample of origin, sequenced in a study of cytomegalovirus exposure and HLA in healthy donors. Researchers ran the PCR with 60 Vbeta and 13 Jbeta primers. The repertoire was sequenced with immunoSEQ multiplex PCR; TCRdb's copy has only in-frame clones and lacks some. The sample shows some 74,000 clones, over 70% of them seen only once. The specimen sequenced was PBMCs. These receptors came from a male donor in good health and CMV-seronegative.

V gene TRBV7-6 combines with J gene TRBJ2-7, with 8 bases aligning to TRBD1. Germline V gene sequence: CDR1 SGHVS, CDR2 FNYEAQ. The CDR3 is 15 residues long. Losses at the gene ends were 5 bases for V and 4 bases for J; bases not matched to a gene: 10. The CDR3, as DNA: TGTGCCAGCAGCCTAGGACAGGGCGGTTCGTACGAGCAGTACTTC. Encoded protein: CASSLGQGGSYEQYF.

This chain joins TRBV5-1 and TRBJ1-2; D call uncertain. The germline V gene has CDR1 SGHRS and CDR2 YFSETQ. The V end was cut by 0 bases, the J end by 7 bases, with 13 bases between. The CDR3 has 14 amino acids. The CDR3 DNA is TGCGCCAGCAGCTTGGTATTGGAGGGCGGTGGCTACACCTTC. Its protein product is CASSLVLEGGGYTF.

The CDR3 spells CASSQGRGGGLWNEQFF. The CDR3 coding sequence is TGCGCCAGCAGCCAAGGTCGCGGGGGGGGGTTGTGGAATGAGCAGTTCTTC. The rearrangement joins TRBV4-3 to TRBJ2-1, with TRBD2 matching 9 bases. The germline V gene encodes CDR1 LGHNA and CDR2 YSLEER. This CDR3 comprises 17 residues. The trim removed 1 base at V and 7 bases at J, leaving 11 bases unmatched.

A word on this clone: The junction does not match germline at one end; this may be a read error. This chain joins TRBV7-2 and TRBJ1-2; the D gene is possibly TRBD1 (5 bases). This CDR3 comprises 15 residues. In germline, CDR1 is SGHTA, CDR2 FQGNSA. CDR3 amino acids: CASSPAVGGDYGYPF. The CDR3 nucleotides are TGTGCCAGCAGCCCGGCGGTCGGGGGGGACTATGGCTACCCCTTC. Drawing the rest from reference TRBV7-2 and TRBJ1-2, the complete variable domain is GAGVSQSPSNKVTEKGKDVELRCDPISGHTALYWYRQSLGQGLEFLIYFQGNSAPDKSGLPSDRFSAERTGGSVSTLTIQRTQQEDSAVYLCASSPAVGGDYGYPFGSGTRLTVV.

This clone was seen only once. V gene TRBV5-1 combines with J gene TRBJ2-5, with 10 bases fitting TRBD2. This CDR3 spans 16 amino acids. V trimming: 5 bases; J trimming: 3 bases; junction bases outside the gene matches: 10. Germline assignment: CDR1 SGHRS and CDR2 YFSETQ. CDR3: CASRESGGADKETQYF. DNA of the CDR3: TGCGCCAGCAGAGAAAGCGGGGGGGCGGACAAAGAGACCCAGTACTTC.

Regarding this clone: At one boundary the junction diverges from the germline segment, which might be a read error. The rearrangement joins TRBV7-7 to TRBJ1-1; D possibly corresponds to TRBD1 (6 bases). Germline values: CDR1 SSHAT, CDR2 FNYEAQ (reference sequence). This CDR3 is built from 13 residues. CDR3 loop: CASSPDRDTEAFF. For the CDR3, the DNA is TGTGCTAGCAGCCCGGACAGAGACACTGAAGCTTTCTTT. Looking up the rest from reference TRBV7-7 and TRBJ1-1 gives the full variable domain: GAGVSQSPRYKVTKRGQDVTLRCDPISSHATLYWYQQALGQGPEFLTYFNYEAQPDKSGLPSDRFSAERPEGSISTLTIQRTEQRDSAMYRCASSPDRDTEAFFGQGTRLTVV.

The chain links TRBV19 to TRBJ2-2; the D gene is possibly TRBD2 (5 bases). V was pared by 7 bases and J by 5 bases, with 14 bases between. This CDR3 contains 14 residues. From germline, CDR1 is LNHDA and CDR2 SQIVND (reference sequence). The CDR3 protein is CASISMGVTGELFF. CDR3 coding DNA: TGTGCCAGTATCTCAATGGGAGTAACCGGGGAGCTGTTTTTT. Together with reference TRBV19 and TRBJ2-2, the CDR3 gives the full variable domain: DGGITQSPKYLFRKEGQNVTLSCEQNLNHDAMYWYRQDPGQGLRLIYYSQIVNDFQKGDIAEGYSVSREKKESFPLTVTSAQKNPTAFYLCASISMGVTGELFFGEGSRLTVL.

The chain combines TRBV4-2 with TRBJ2-7; D perhaps matches TRBD2 (5 bases). Germline assignment: CDR1 LGHNA and CDR2 YNFKEQ. The ends were cut back, 0 bases at V and 6 bases at J, with 18 bases in the middle. The CDR3 loop spans 16 amino acids. The CDR3 region is CASSQDQDGSRGEQYF. Written as DNA, the CDR3 is TGTGCCAGCAGCCAAGATCAAGACGGCTCCCGGGGCGAGCAGTACTTC.

The rearrangement joins TRBV5-1 to TRBJ2-6; no reliable D call. This CDR3 is built from 15 residues. From germline, CDR1 is SGHRS and CDR2 YFSETQ. V was pared by 4 bases and J by 0 bases, with 8 bases between. CDR3 nucleotide sequence: TGCGCCAGCAGCCTCGAGAGCTCTGGGGCCAACGTCCTGACTTTC. It is translated as CASSLESSGANVLTF.

The chain uses TRBV11-3 and TRBJ2-1, with 8 bases that match TRBD2. The CDR3 has 16 amino acids. Germline V gives CDR1 SGHNT, CDR2 YENEEA. V shed 1 base, J shed 8 bases, and the junction held 10 bases outside the gene matches. The CDR3 nucleotides are TGTGCCAGCAGCTTAGGCGGGGGGCGAGCGGTCGATGAGCAGTTCTTC. As protein: CASSLGGGRAVDEQFF.

This clone was observed a handful of times. This sequence joins TRBV29-1 and TRBJ1-3; D not certain. CDR1 SQVTM and CDR2 ANQGSEA come from the germline V gene. V lost 5 bases and J lost 2, with 4 bases in between. This CDR3 is built from 11 residues. The CDR3 loop reads CSVQAGNTIYF. CDR3 nucleotide sequence: TGCAGCGTTCAGGCTGGAAACACCATATATTTT.

The gene calls are TRBV30 and TRBJ2-7; the match to TRBD2 covers 10 bases. This CDR3 region has 12 residues. Germline trimming cut 2 bases from V and 9 bases from J; bases unmatched to any gene: 4. Germline V lookup: CDR1 GTSNPN, CDR2 SVGIG (reference sequence). The CDR3 region has the DNA TGTGCCTGGAGTCCTAGCGGGGGCTCGCAGTACTTC. This codes for CAWSPSGGSQYF.

The V gene is TRBV14, the J gene TRBJ2-3; D remains unclear. This CDR3 spans 13 amino acids. The germline V and J ends were trimmed by 2 bases and 2 bases, with 5 bases remaining between them. Germline V lookup: CDR1 SGHDN, CDR2 FVKESK. For the CDR3, the DNA is TGTGCCAGCAGCCAATTGGCCACAGATACGCAGTATTTT. Its protein product is CASSQLATDTQYF.

As regards this clone: A read error may account for a junction end that differs from germline. The V call is TRBV27, the J call TRBJ2-1; TRBD2 might be the D (6 bases). The germline V gene encodes CDR1 MNHEY and CDR2 SMNVEV (reference sequence). The CDR3 consists of 16 residues. The CDR3 DNA is TGTGCCAGCAGCAGGGCGGGGACCCGCTCCTACAATGAGCAGCTCTTC. Translation gives CASSRAGTRSYNEQLF.

This clone showed up just a few times. The V gene is TRBV29-1, the J gene TRBJ2-1, with 8 bases aligning to TRBD2. The CDR3 totals 13 residues. Germline-derived CDR1 and CDR2 are SQVTM and ANQGSEA. V lost 7 bases and J lost 3; bases outside the gene matches: 5. CDR3 DNA: TGCAGCGCCGGGGGGGCGTTCTACAATGAGCAGTTCTTC. It encodes CSAGGAFYNEQFF.

The V and J genes are TRBV6-4 and TRBJ2-1; TRBD1 matches 7 bases. Trimming at V came to 4 bases and at J to 0 bases, leaving 3 bases not matched to a gene. The CDR3 runs 15 residues. The V gene's germline CDR1 is MRHNA and CDR2 SNTAGT. CDR3 DNA: TGTGCCAGCAGTGTGGGACAGTACTCCTACAATGAGCAGTTCTTC. Translated: CASSVGQYSYNEQFF.

The chain recombines TRBV10-1 with TRBJ1-2, with D possibly being TRBD1 (5 bases). The germline gives CDR1 WNHNN, CDR2 SYGVQD (reference sequence). This CDR3 contains 14 residues. Trimming took off 4 bases at V and 6 bases at J, with 15 bases between the two ends. Written as DNA, the CDR3 is TGCGCCAGCAGTGTAGCTACAGGTTCTGATGGCTACACCTTC. It encodes CASSVATGSDGYTF.

The genes are TRBV19 and TRBJ1-5, with 12 bases aligning to TRBD1. The CDR3 contains 15 residues. Germline V gene data show CDR1 as LNHDA and CDR2 as SQIVND (reference sequence). The trim removed 6 bases at V and 5 bases at J, leaving 5 bases unmatched. The CDR3 region is CASSGTGGRDQPQHF. The CDR3 region has the DNA TGTGCCAGTAGCGGGACAGGGGGCCGGGATCAGCCCCAGCATTTT.

The V and J genes are TRBV27 and TRBJ2-7; tentatively, D is TRBD1 (6 bases). The CDR3 runs to 16 residues. V was clipped by 0 bases and J by 1 base, with 13 bases between them. Germline loops: CDR1 MNHEY, CDR2 SMNVEV (reference sequence). The CDR3 DNA reads TGTGCCAGCAGTTTATCGATCAGGGGAGCGTCCTACGAGCAGTACTTC. This translates into CASSLSIRGASYEQYF.

The chain is built from TRBV5-1 and TRBJ1-4; 7 nucleotides match TRBD1. The CDR3 is 17 amino acids. Trimming removed 2 bases from V and 5 bases from J; junction bases left unmatched: 12. Per germline, CDR1 SGHRS and CDR2 YFSETQ. The chain's CDR3 is CASSFGAGGGENEKLFF. The CDR3 nucleotides are TGCGCCAGCAGCTTTGGTGCAGGGGGTGGTGAAAATGAAAAACTGTTTTTT.

The V and J genes are TRBV7-8 and TRBJ2-1; 9 positions match TRBD2. The CDR3 consists of 15 residues. Germline CDR1 SGHVS, CDR2 FQNEAQ. With V trimmed by 5 bases and J by 4 bases, 6 bases remained unmatched. The CDR3 bases are TGTGCCAGCAGCGCCCGCGGGGGGGCTTACAATGAGCAGTTCTTC. Translating it yields CASSARGGAYNEQFF. The variable domain in full, with the rest retrieved from reference TRBV7-8 and TRBJ2-1, is GAGVSQSPRYKVAKRGQDVALRCDPISGHVSLFWYQQALGQGPEFLTYFQNEAQLDKSGLPSDRFFAERPEGSVSTLKIQRTQQEDSAVYLCASSARGGAYNEQFFGPGTRLTVL.

The V and J genes are TRBV11-3 and TRBJ2-1, with 9 bases aligning to TRBD1. This CDR3 region has 15 residues. J was trimmed by 4 bases and V by 5 bases; bases with no gene match: 6. CDR1 and CDR2 from the germline V gene are SGHNT and YENEEA. This CDR3 is CASSAGQGNYNEQFF. CDR3 nucleotides: TGTGCCAGCAGCGCAGGACAGGGGAATTACAATGAGCAGTTCTTC.

The chain links TRBV29-1 to TRBJ2-7; weak D call: TRBD1 (5 bases). The CDR3 has 13 amino acids. V lost 7 bases to trimming and J lost 2 bases, with 15 bases between them. Germline V gene data show CDR1 as SQVTM and CDR2 as ANQGSEA. CDR3 DNA: TGCAGCGCAATTGGGGCCGATACCTACGAGCAGTACTTC. This codes for CSAIGADTYEQYF.

The rearrangement uses TRBV29-1 and TRBJ1-5; 9 bases are a match to TRBD1. The CDR3 has 15 amino acids. Trimming at V came to 5 bases and at J to 0 bases, leaving 5 bases not matched to a gene. The germline CDR1 and CDR2 sequences are SQVTM and ANQGSEA. The CDR3 here is CSVTGTGNSNQPQHF. The DNA of the CDR3 is TGCAGCGTTACTGGGACAGGGAATAGCAATCAGCCCCAGCATTTT.

V is TRBV13 and J is TRBJ2-3; 14 nucleotides line up with TRBD2. V lost 5 bases to trimming and J lost 0 bases; unmatched junction nucleotides: 7. The CDR3 spans 18 residues. CDR1 is PRHDT, CDR2 FYEKMQ, per germline (reference sequence). CDR3 loop: CASSRRTSGGRSTDTQYF. CDR3 in DNA: TGTGCCAGCAGCAGAAGGACTAGCGGGGGGCGGAGCACAGATACGCAGTATTTT. Filled out from reference TRBV13 and TRBJ2-3, the complete variable domain reads AAGVIQSPRHLIKEKRETATLKCYPIPRHDTVYWYQQGPGQDPQFLISFYEKMQSDKGSIPDRFSAQQFSDYHSELNMSSLELGDSALYFCASSRRTSGGRSTDTQYFGPGTRLTVL.

This chain uses TRBV4-2 with TRBJ1-3; TRBD1 matches 9 bases. Trimming cost V 0 bases and J 3 bases; bases outside gene matches: 3. Germline V lookup: CDR1 LGHNA, CDR2 YNFKEQ. The CDR3 spans 16 residues. In DNA form, the CDR3 reads TGTGCCAGCAGCCAAGAACAGGGGGCATATGGAAACACCATATATTTT. This translates into CASSQEQGAYGNTIYF.

The chain combines TRBV19 with TRBJ1-6, with no clear D. The CDR3 spans 13 residues. Trimming shortened V by 5 bases and J by 10 bases, and 12 bases separated the two germline ends. Germline V gene sequence: CDR1 LNHDA, CDR2 SQIVND (reference sequence). The CDR3 region is CASSPQTRSPLHF. The CDR3 DNA sequence: TGTGCCAGTAGTCCTCAGACGCGGTCACCCCTCCACTTT.

J is TRBJ1-2 and V is TRBV28, with TRBD1 matching 7 bases. J lost 4 bases, V lost 6 bases, and 11 bases had no gene match. This CDR3 comprises 15 residues. Germline values: CDR1 MDHEN, CDR2 SYDVKM. The CDR3: CASRRPRAGGYGYTF. The CDR3 DNA follows: TGTGCCAGCAGACGACCCCGGGCAGGGGGCTATGGCTACACCTTC.

V usage is TRBV30 and J usage is TRBJ2-2; 10 bases are shared with TRBD1. The CDR3 extends over 14 amino acids. Germline loops: CDR1 GTSNPN, CDR2 SVGIG (reference sequence). V dropped 5 bases and J dropped 7; count of bases not matched to a gene: 7. The DNA for the CDR3 is TGTGCCTGGGTCCCGGGACAGGGGATCGGGGAGCTGTTTTTT. The encoded protein is CAWVPGQGIGELFF.

The chain employs TRBV29-1 and TRBJ2-5, with 10 positions matching TRBD1. Germline CDR1 SQVTM, CDR2 ANQGSEA. The CDR3 has 15 residues. V gave up 4 bases and J gave up 3 bases; unmatched junction bases: 8. CDR3 DNA sequence: TGCAGCGTTGTAGGGACAGGGGCTTGGAAAGAGACCCAGTACTTC. It translates to CSVVGTGAWKETQYF.

V usage is TRBV2 and J usage is TRBJ2-7, with 9 bases lining up with TRBD2. This CDR3 contains 14 residues. Germline CDR1 SNHLY, CDR2 FYNNEI. V was pared by 4 bases and J by 6 bases, with 7 bases of the junction left unmatched. The chain's CDR3 is CASSGAGGLGEQYF. CDR3 sequence (DNA): TGTGCCAGCAGTGGTGCGGGAGGGCTTGGCGAGCAGTACTTC.

The gene calls are TRBV30 and TRBJ2-5; TRBD1 is a possible D gene (5 bases). CDR3 length equals 13 residues. Germline V CDR1 and CDR2: GTSNPN, SVGIG (reference sequence). Trimming stripped 8 bases from V and 8 bases from J, with 21 bases between. In DNA form, the CDR3 reads TGTGCCAGGGCGATTGGCAGGGATGATACCCAGTACTTC. Protein: CARAIGRDDTQYF.